A single sample is the source of the 27 T cell receptor beta chains below, sequenced in a study of HIV-infected children after antiretroviral therapy interruption. A 3' RACE protocol on RNA, with unique molecular identifiers, produced the TCR library. MiXCR, applied by TCRdb to the 3' RACE reads, yields one record per CDR3 protein. The sample consists of 90,000 or so distinct CDR3 sequences, under 8% of them appearing once. Treatment in this sample: PENTA 11 planned treatment interruption arm or continuous ART arm. This sample comprised CD45RA+ CD4+ T cells from PBMCs, pooled from several time points, obtained from a donor given antiretroviral therapy, either interrupted or continuous. Subset reported: naive CD4+ CD45RA+ CD45RO- T cells. The receptors stem from a pool of human donors with HIV.

The sample holds many counts of this clonotype. The J gene is TRBJ2-7, the V gene TRBV3-1; D gene ambiguous. The germline V gene has CDR1 LGHDT and CDR2 YNNKEL (reference sequence). V dropped 3 bases and J dropped 7 bases, with 10 bases sitting between them. The CDR3 is made up of 12 amino acids. DNA for the CDR3: TGTGCCAGCAGCCATGGGATTACGGAGCAGTACTTC. As protein: CASSHGITEQYF.

This clonotype was detected ten times or more. The chain carries TRBV29-1 and TRBJ2-4; D unresolved. CDR1 and CDR2 (germline): SQVTM, ANQGSEA. V lost 4 bases and J 0 bases, leaving 4 bases between the germline ends. The CDR3 spans 12 residues. CDR3 sequence: CSVGLAKNIQYF. The DNA for the CDR3 is TGCAGCGTTGGGTTAGCCAAAAACATTCAGTACTTC.

This clonotype has at least ten counts. V usage is TRBV29-1 and J usage is TRBJ2-3; D might be TRBD2 (5 bases). Deletions cut 4 bases from V and 0 bases from J, with 11 bases between. CDR3 length: 14 residues. Germline assignment: CDR1 SQVTM and CDR2 ANQGSEA. CDR3 in amino acids: CSVGASGSTDTQYF. For the CDR3, the DNA is TGCAGCGTTGGAGCCAGCGGTAGCACAGATACGCAGTATTTT.

This clonotype occurred many times. Germline and junction disagree at one end, which may indicate a read error. The rearrangement joins TRBV19 to TRBJ2-5; no clear D gene. Per germline, CDR1 LNHDA and CDR2 SQIVND (reference sequence). The CDR3 has 11 amino acids. The CDR3 DNA reads as TGTGCCAGCAGCCAAGAAGACACCCAGTACTTT. It codes for CASSQEDTQYF.

This clonotype was picked up many times. The rearrangement joins TRBV18 to TRBJ2-7; 9 nucleotides agree with TRBD1. The ends lost 5 bases at V and 4 bases at J; junction bases unmatched: 9. This CDR3 comprises 15 residues. The germline CDR1 and CDR2 sequences are KGHSH and LQKENI. CDR3 DNA: TGTGCCAGCTCAGGATCGGGGACAGGGAGATACGAGCAGTACTTC. It codes for CASSGSGTGRYEQYF.

Many counts were recorded for this clonotype. This chain links TRBV29-1 with TRBJ1-2; 10 bases are a match to TRBD1. V was pared by 7 bases and J by 0 bases, with 5 bases of the junction left unmatched. From germline, CDR1 is SQVTM and CDR2 ANQGSEA. CDR3 size: 14 residues. The CDR3: CSAKTGGSNYGYTF. The CDR3 nucleotides are TGCAGCGCAAAGACAGGGGGCTCTAACTATGGCTACACCTTC.

This clonotype was found many times. The J gene is TRBJ2-1, the V gene TRBV3-1; 10 bases match TRBD2. CDR1 and CDR2 (germline): LGHDT, YNNKEL (reference sequence). The CDR3 extends over 15 amino acids. Unmatched junction bases numbered 5, after V lost 2 bases and J lost 7 bases. CDR3 region: CASSQLAGVGNEQFF. For the CDR3, the DNA is TGTGCCAGCAGCCAACTAGCGGGAGTAGGTAATGAGCAGTTCTTC.

This clonotype has ten or more counts. This sequence joins TRBV10-3 and TRBJ1-6; 8 bases align to TRBD1. Losses at the gene ends were 4 bases for V and 7 bases for J; bases not matched to a gene: 3. The CDR3 has 14 residues. Germline CDR1 reads ENHRY; CDR2 reads SYGVKD. The CDR3 DNA follows: TGTGCCATCAGTGCAGGGGGCGCGAATTCACCCCTCCACTTT. It specifies CAISAGGANSPLHF.

This clonotype was detected many times. CDR3 nucleotides: TGCGCCAGCAGTAGGGAGGGGGGACTAGCGGTCGATGAGCAGTTCTTC. As protein: CASSREGGLAVDEQFF. The chain has TRBV5-1 and TRBJ2-1, with 11 bases that match TRBD2. The germline V gene encodes CDR1 SGHRS and CDR2 YFSETQ. CDR3 length: 16 residues. Trimming at V came to 5 bases and at J to 8 bases, leaving 12 bases not matched to a gene. Full variable domain (rest looked up from reference TRBV5-1 and TRBJ2-1): KAGVTQTPRYLIKTRGQQVTLSCSPISGHRSVSWYQQTPGQGLQFLFEYFSETQRNKGNFPGRFSGRQFSNSRSEMNVSTLELGDSALYLCASSREGGLAVDEQFFGPGTRLTVL.

This clonotype was observed at least ten times. CDR3 residues: CSARDFGGQPQHF. DNA of the CDR3: TGCAGTGCTAGAGATTTTGGCGGTCAGCCCCAGCATTTT. The chain couples TRBV20-1 to TRBJ1-5, with D uncertain. Germline-derived CDR1 and CDR2 are DFQATT and SNEGSKA (reference sequence). The CDR3 runs 13 residues. Trimming cost V 0 bases and J 6 bases, with 9 bases left between them.

The CDR3 reads CASRGLAGVTDTQYF. The CDR3 DNA sequence: TGTGCCAGCCGCGGACTAGCGGGGGTAACGGATACGCAGTATTTT. This chain uses TRBV5-4 with TRBJ2-3; 13 bases agree with TRBD2. The CDR3 is made up of 15 amino acids. The V gene's germline CDR1 is SGHNT and CDR2 YYREEE (reference sequence). V gave up 7 bases and J gave up 6 bases; unmatched junction bases: 8.

The table lists this clonotype with a few counts. The chain combines TRBV6-2 or TRBV6-3 with TRBJ2-1; weak D call: TRBD2 (5 bases). Germline values: CDR1 MNHEY, CDR2 SVGEGT. CDR3 length equals 15 residues. Trimming took 6 bases from V and 2 from J, leaving 14 bases between them. The CDR3 DNA reads TGTGCCAGCAGCCCCGGGAAAGTCCCCTACAATGAGCAGTTCTTC. Amino acid sequence: CASSPGKVPYNEQFF.

There are many counts of this clonotype. The J gene is TRBJ2-3, the V gene TRBV24-1; the D gene is possibly TRBD1 (5 bases). Germline values: CDR1 KGHDR, CDR2 SFDVKD. Trimming took 1 base from V and 2 from J, leaving 9 bases between them. This CDR3 has 15 amino acids. Here the CDR3 reads CATSDFEGATDTQYF. In nucleotides, the CDR3 is TGTGCCACCAGTGATTTCGAAGGGGCCACAGATACGCAGTATTTT.

J is TRBJ1-1 and V is TRBV12-3 or TRBV12-4; D unclear. The CDR3 consists of 14 residues. V dropped 3 bases and J dropped 7 bases, with 15 bases sitting between them. CDR3 in DNA: TGTGCCAGCAGTTTTTCTCTCTTCCGGTATGAAGCTTTCTTT. Protein: CASSFSLFRYEAFF.

Ten or more counts support this clonotype. The chain couples TRBV3-1 to TRBJ2-1, with D uncertain. The germline V gene encodes CDR1 LGHDT and CDR2 YNNKEL (reference sequence). Trimming shortened V by 1 base and J by 7 bases, and 5 bases separated the two germline ends. The CDR3 sequence is 12 residues long. CDR3 DNA: TGTGCCAGCAGCCAAGGTGGGAATGAGCAGTTCTTC. This translates into CASSQGGNEQFF.

This clonotype was seen repeatedly, ten times or more. The genes are TRBV7-9 and TRBJ1-4; tentatively, D is TRBD1 (6 bases). The V gene lost 0 bases and the J gene lost 7 bases, with 12 bases spanning the gap. CDR3 size: 15 residues. Germline CDR1 reads SEHNR; CDR2 reads FQNEAQ (reference sequence). In nucleotides, the CDR3 is TGTGCCAGCAGCTTAGCCAGGGGAGGAGGTGAAAAACTGTTTTTT. This codes for CASSLARGGGEKLFF.

This clonotype was seen many times. The chain recombines TRBV18 with TRBJ2-7; 7 bases line up with TRBD2. Germline CDR1 and CDR2: KGHSH and LQKENI. V trimming: 3 bases; J trimming: 7 bases; junction bases outside the gene matches: 6. This CDR3 comprises 13 residues. DNA for the CDR3: TGTGCCAGCTCACCCGGGGGGACTGGGGAGCAGTACTTC. Residues: CASSPGGTGEQYF. Drawing the rest from reference TRBV18 and TRBJ2-7, the complete variable domain is NAGVMQNPRHLVRRRGQEARLRCSPMKGHSHVYWYRQLPEEGLKFMVYLQKENIIDESGMPKERFSAEFPKEGPSILRIQQVVRGDSAAYFCASSPGGTGEQYFGPGTRLTVT.

The chain recombines TRBV5-2 with TRBJ1-5; the D segment call TRBD1 is taken from the table without a DNA check. TRBV5-2 is an annotated pseudogene. This CDR3 has 16 residues. CDR3 region: CASNKNRDRANQPQHF. CDR3 bases: TGTGCCAGCAACAAAAACCGGGACAGGGCCAATCAGCCCCAGCATTTT.

This clonotype appeared many times. The chain couples TRBV29-1 to TRBJ1-2; D is ambiguous. CDR1 and CDR2 (germline): SQVTM, ANQGSEA. The CDR3 covers 13 residues. V was shortened by 6 bases and J by 6 bases, with 17 bases between the two germline ends. Here the CDR3 DNA reads TGCAGCGTACCTACCCGGGTCCGGGATGGCTACACCTTC. This gives the protein CSVPTRVRDGYTF.

This clonotype was observed at least ten times. The gene calls are TRBV12-3 or TRBV12-4 and TRBJ2-2, with 8 bases fitting TRBD2. This CDR3 spans 14 amino acids. After removal of 8 bases from V and 5 bases from J, the junction contained 7 bases not matched to a gene. Here the CDR3 DNA reads TGTGCCAGCCAGACTAGCGAGCGAACCGGGGAGCTGTTTTTT. Protein: CASQTSERTGELFF.

This clonotype was picked up many times. The chain links TRBV14 to TRBJ1-1; tentatively, D is TRBD1 (5 bases). CDR3 size: 15 residues. Trimming left V 1 base short and J 4 bases short, with 13 bases between. Germline V gene lookup returns CDR1 SGHDN and CDR2 FVKESK. The CDR3 DNA reads TGTGCCAGCAGCCAAGTTCGTCACGGGGGCACTGAAGCTTTCTTT. Its protein product is CASSQVRHGGTEAFF.

This clonotype was recorded at least ten times. The chain uses TRBV6-5 and TRBJ2-1, with TRBD2 identical over 12 bases. CDR3 size: 16 residues. Germline trimming cut 2 bases from V and 2 bases from J; bases unmatched to any gene: 1. The V gene's germline CDR1 is MNHEY and CDR2 SVGAGI. The CDR3 sequence is CASSYRTSGTYNEQFF. The CDR3 bases are TGTGCCAGCAGTTACAGGACTAGCGGGACCTACAATGAGCAGTTCTTC.

This clonotype appeared many times. This chain connects TRBV20-1 to TRBJ2-7, with TRBD2 matching over 7 bases. Looked up from germline, CDR1 is DFQATT and CDR2 is SNEGSKA (reference sequence). After removal of 6 bases from V and 6 bases from J, the junction contained 8 bases not matched to a gene. The CDR3 length is 12 residues. CDR3 sequence reads: CSALGGVREQYF. The DNA of the CDR3 is TGCAGTGCGCTGGGGGGGGTGCGCGAGCAGTACTTC.

As for this clonotype: At one end, the junction sequence differs from germline, possibly due to a read error. The chain employs TRBV29-1 and TRBJ2-1; weak D call: TRBD2 (6 bases). CDR1 and CDR2 from the germline V gene are SQVTM and ANQGSEA. The CDR3 loop spans 11 amino acids. The chain's CDR3 is CSVEDGSPGVF. CDR3 coding DNA: TGCAGCGTTGAAGACGGCAGTCCGGGGGTCTTC.

This clonotype was recorded many times. This chain joins TRBV12-3 or TRBV12-4 and TRBJ2-6; 9 bases match TRBD2. The trim removed 4 bases at V and 0 bases at J, leaving 7 bases unmatched. This CDR3 spans 18 amino acids. The chain's CDR3 is CASSSWTSESSGANVLTF. The DNA for the CDR3 is TGTGCCAGCAGTTCCTGGACTAGCGAAAGCTCTGGGGCCAACGTCCTGACTTTC.

In this sample, this clonotype turned up many times. The chain employs TRBV20-1 and TRBJ2-7; possibly TRBD1 or TRBD2 for D (6 bases each). Per germline, CDR1 DFQATT and CDR2 SNEGSKA (reference sequence). CDR3 length: 13 amino acids. V shed 1 base and J shed 5 bases, with 12 bases lying between them. DNA of the CDR3: TGCAGTGCTAGAGTACGGGGGCCTCACGAGCAGTACTTC. This gives the protein CSARVRGPHEQYF.

The gene calls are TRBV29-1 and TRBJ2-1; D could derive from TRBD1 or TRBD2 (5 bases each). V gave up 0 bases and J gave up 1 base, with 7 bases separating them. The CDR3 runs 14 residues. Germline V gives CDR1 SQVTM, CDR2 ANQGSEA. CDR3 protein: CSVEDRESYNEQFF. For the CDR3, the DNA is TGCAGCGTTGAAGACAGGGAGTCCTACAATGAGCAGTTCTTC.